The entry that follows covers one TCR beta chain sequence. Its specificity is unknown. The entry originates in a study of T cells in localized non-small cell lung cancer. Overall study results and limits: Longer overall survival associated with higher blood T cell density; shorter survival with higher adjacent-lung clonality. In adjacent lung appeared a median around 57 of the top 100 tumor clones. Only one tumor region went through sequencing, so heterogeneity may still be there.

Trimming removed 4 bases at V and 0 bases at J, with 20 bases between. The CDR3 spans 18 residues. CDR1 and CDR2 from the germline V gene are SGHRS and YFSETQ. Sequencing used immunoSEQ multiplex PCR; TCRdb keeps in-frame clones, though not all of them. This table holds about 2,200 clones, just over 25% found once. This material consisted of lung tumor tissue, taken before any cancer treatment. The V gene is TRBV5-1, the J gene TRBJ1-3; possible D gene TRBD1, 6 bases. The TCR sequence derives from a woman aged 40-69 years with stage III squamous cell lung carcinoma. The CDR3 spells CASSPGGLSWSSGNTIYF. The CDR3 DNA follows: TGCGCCAGCAGCCCGGGGGGGCTCAGCTGGTCCTCTGGAAACACCATATATTTT.